This T cell receptor (beta chain) was observed in a study of blood T cell repertoires in COVID-19. Study information: Sources were T cells, B-cell-depleted T cells, or PBMCs; the material itself was cDNA or gDNA.

Here immunoSEQ multiplex PCR was the method, and the copy in TCRdb shows in-frame clones only, minus some. The table lists about 170,000 clones, 80% to 85% of them singletons. The CDR3 consists of 13 residues. Trimming took 3 bases from V and 2 from J, leaving 10 bases between them. Germline V lookup: CDR1 SQVTM, CDR2 ANQGSEA. The sequenced material came from peripheral blood. This receptor was identified in an elderly woman with active or convalescent COVID-19. The rearrangement uses TRBV29-1 and TRBJ1-2; D might be TRBD1 (6 bases). In DNA, the CDR3 is TGCAGCGTTGATAGGACAGACAACTATGGCTACACCTTC. Amino acid sequence: CSVDRTDNYGYTF.